One sample yielded the 11 T cell receptor beta chains listed below, sequenced in a study of cytomegalovirus exposure and HLA in healthy donors. Primers: 60 Vbeta forward and 13 Jbeta reverse. Method: immunoSEQ multiplex PCR; TCRdb's copy keeps in-frame clones and lacks some. The sample contains roughly 200,000 clones, 77% of which appear only once. The material sequenced was PBMCs. The source of these receptors is a woman in her fifties or sixties in good health and CMV-seropositive.

This chain links TRBV2 with TRBJ2-2, with 9 bases matching TRBD2. CDR1 SNHLY and CDR2 FYNNEI come from the germline V gene. The junction had 7 bases not matched to a gene; V was cut back by 5 bases and J by 0 bases. The length of the CDR3 is 17 residues. CDR3 sequence reads: CASSSPSGNANTGELFF. For the CDR3, the DNA is TGTGCCAGCAGTTCTCCTAGCGGGAATGCGAACACCGGGGAGCTGTTTTTT.

The V and J genes are TRBV27 and TRBJ2-5, with 7 bases fitting TRBD1. The closer fit of TRBJ2-7 to the DNA end suggests the J call may be wrong. CDR3 length equals 16 residues. CDR1 and CDR2 from the germline V gene are MNHEY and SMNVEV (reference sequence). CDR3 residues: CASSLFVGTAPLEQYF. The CDR3 nucleotides read TGTGCCAGCAGTTTATTTGTCGGGACAGCCCCCCTCGAGCAGTACTTC.

The chain is built from TRBV10-1 and TRBJ2-7; no clear D. Germline CDR1 reads WNHNN; CDR2 reads SYGVQD (reference sequence). V was clipped by 7 bases and J by 0 bases, with 7 bases between them. The CDR3 covers 12 residues. The CDR3 DNA reads as TGCGCCAGCAACGCGAGCTCCTACGAGCAGTACTTC. Protein: CASNASSYEQYF.

The rearrangement uses TRBV29-1 and TRBJ2-1; D unresolved. Trimming took 3 bases from V and 0 from J, leaving 6 bases between them. There are 13 residues in the CDR3. The V gene's germline CDR1 is SQVTM and CDR2 ANQGSEA. The CDR3 region has the DNA TGCAGCGTTGATACGAGCTCCTACAATGAGCAGTTCTTC. The encoded protein is CSVDTSSYNEQFF.

The chain joins TRBV9 to TRBJ1-1; 8 bases are a match to TRBD1. V trimming: 0 bases; J trimming: 5 bases; junction bases outside the gene matches: 9. This CDR3 has 16 residues. Germline V gives CDR1 SGDLS, CDR2 YYNGEE. CDR3 coding DNA: TGTGCCAGCAGCGTAGCCCCTCAGGGGGCACGGACTGAAGCTTTCTTT. Translating gives CASSVAPQGARTEAFF.

This clone has more than one count but fewer than ten. The sample carries other DNA sequences with the same CDR3. V gene TRBV28 combines with J gene TRBJ1-2; no clear D gene. Germline V gene sequence: CDR1 MDHEN, CDR2 SYDVKM. Trimming removed 5 bases from V and 5 bases from J, with 9 bases in between. The CDR3 is 12 amino acids. CDR3 sequence reads: CASSLTGYGYTF. CDR3 nucleotides: TGTGCCAGCAGTCTCACGGGTTATGGCTACACCTTC.

In this sample, this clone turned up a few times. The V and J genes are TRBV2 and TRBJ2-7, with a weak D call TRBD1 (6 bases). CDR3 size: 13 residues. The germline CDR1 and CDR2 sequences are SNHLY and FYNNEI. V lost 7 bases, J lost 0 bases, and 10 bases lay in between. The CDR3 DNA reads as TGTGCCAGCAATGGACAGAGCTCCTACGAGCAGTACTTC. Translated: CASNGQSSYEQYF.

The chain carries TRBV29-1 and TRBJ2-7, with D perhaps matching TRBD2 (5 bases). V lost 3 bases and J lost 5, with 11 bases in between. The CDR3 covers 12 residues. Germline CDR1 is SQVTM and CDR2 is ANQGSEA. The CDR3 DNA reads TGCAGCGTTGAGAGCTTCGGGGACGAGCAGTACTTC. Its translation: CSVESFGDEQYF.

V and J are TRBV5-4 and TRBJ2-7, with 12 bases identical to TRBD1. The V and J ends lost 6 bases and 3 bases, in that order; junction bases with no gene match: 16. Germline V gene sequence: CDR1 SGHNT, CDR2 YYREEE (reference sequence). CDR3 length equals 18 residues. The CDR3 reads CASTPGSGGQGAHYEQYF. CDR3 bases: TGTGCCAGCACCCCAGGGTCCGGGGGACAGGGGGCGCACTACGAGCAGTACTTC.

This clone has a single count. This CDR3 is CASSRRTSGSSYEQYF. In DNA, the CDR3 is TGTGCCAGCAGCAGAAGGACTAGCGGGAGCTCCTACGAGCAGTACTTC. The chain employs TRBV9 and TRBJ2-7; 13 nucleotides line up with TRBD2. The germline V gene encodes CDR1 SGDLS and CDR2 YYNGEE. J lost 0 bases, V lost 4 bases, and 4 bases had no gene match. CDR3 length: 16 residues.

The chain links TRBV6-5 to TRBJ1-2, with D possibly TRBD1 on 6 matching bases. There are 15 residues in the CDR3. Germline V lookup: CDR1 MNHEY, CDR2 SVGAGI. V was shortened by 2 bases and J by 2 bases, with 12 bases between the two germline ends. CDR3 residues: CASSYVRTGNYGYTF. The DNA for the CDR3 is TGTGCCAGCAGTTACGTAAGAACAGGGAACTATGGCTACACCTTC.